Listed below are T cell receptor beta chains from one sample, sequenced in a study of post-analysis software for immune sequencing data. MiXCR, applied by TCRdb to the PCR reads, yields one record per CDR3 protein. The data hold approximately 770,000 distinct CDR3 sequences, with about half observed a single time. Sample: blood. These receptors came from a girl under 18 with multiple sclerosis. The CDR3 runs from the conserved cysteine through the conserved F or W. A D gene is named only where the DNA matches it firmly. Rows give clone size only sometimes, using once, few, many, or a class for an expanded clone.

clone_size,j_call,d_call,v_call,cdr3_aa,cdr3_nt
-,TRBJ1-4,-,TRBV29-1,CSVPGAGIEKLFF,TGCAGCGTGCCGGGGGCTGGTATTGAAAAACTGTTTTTT
few,TRBJ2-5,TRBD1,TRBV5-1,CASSVTGAETQYF,TGCGCCAGCAGCGTGACAGGGGCCGAGACCCAGTACTTC
-,TRBJ2-1,TRBD2,TRBV5-1,CASSLTTSGRQNEQFF,TGCGCCAGCAGCTTGACGACTAGCGGGAGACAAAATGAGCAGTTCTTC
-,TRBJ2-7,-,TRBV20-1,CSARAEDYEQYF,TGCAGTGCTAGAGCAGAGGACTACGAGCAGTACTTC
many,TRBJ2-6,TRBD1,TRBV10-3,CATGRGTGSSGANVLTF,TGTGCCACCGGAAGGGGGACAGGGAGCTCTGGGGCCAACGTCCTGACTTTC
-,TRBJ2-1,TRBD2,TRBV29-1,CSVPSGRGQFF,TGCAGCGTTCCTAGCGGGAGGGGGCAGTTCTTC
-,TRBJ2-5,-,TRBV7-2,CAGSLTFRGAGETQYF,TGTGCCGGCAGCTTAACTTTTCGGGGAGCGGGAGAGACCCAGTACTTC
few,TRBJ1-4,-,TRBV9,CASSVAGTLGEKLFF,TGTGCCAGCAGCGTAGCTGGGACCTTAGGGGAAAAACTGTTTTTT
-,TRBJ1-2,TRBD1,TRBV2,CAMQGQGPYGYTF,TGTGCCATGCAGGGACAGGGACCTTATGGCTACACCTTC
few,TRBJ2-4,TRBD2,TRBV7-2,CASSLNGRARNIQYF,TGTGCCAGCAGCTTAAACGGGAGGGCCAGAAACATTCAGTACTTC
few,TRBJ2-1,-,TRBV2,CASSARGINEQFF,TGTGCCAGCAGCGCACGCGGGATTAATGAGCAGTTCTTC
-,TRBJ2-7,-,TRBV24-1,CATSDLPRGNVRATIFSYEQYF,TGTGCCACCAGTGATTTGCCTCGGGGGAACGTTCGGGCGACTATTTTCTCCTACGAGCAGTACTTC
-,TRBJ2-7,TRBD2,TRBV5-1,CASSEGLGAYEQYF,TGCGCCAGCAGTGAGGGACTAGGGGCCTACGAGCAGTACTTC
-,TRBJ1-1,-,TRBV6-1,CASRDGGGNTEAFF,TGTGCCAGCAGGGATGGGGGGGGGAACACTGAAGCTTTCTTT
-,TRBJ2-7,-,TRBV18,CASSQAEKHEQYF,TGTGCCAGCTCGCAGGCCGAGAAGCATGAGCAGTACTTC
-,TRBJ2-5,-,TRBV7-8,CASSLYGVGEETQYF,TGTGCCAGCAGCTTATACGGGGTGGGGGAAGAGACCCAGTACTTC
-,TRBJ2-2,-,TRBV20-1,CSADSLSGVGELFF,TGCAGTGCTGATAGTTTGTCGGGAGTCGGGGAGCTGTTTTTT
-,TRBJ1-1,-,TRBV5-6,CASSFRGVGNTEAFF,TGTGCCAGCAGCTTCAGAGGGGTCGGAAACACTGAAGCTTTCTTT
many,TRBJ2-1,TRBD2,TRBV10-3,CAISETSRAGGPDNEQFF,TGTGCCATCAGTGAGACCTCCAGGGCGGGAGGGCCTGACAATGAGCAGTTCTTC
-,TRBJ2-3,TRBD2,TRBV10-2,CASSAFGAGTADTQYF,TGCGCCAGCAGTGCCTTTGGAGCGGGAACTGCAGATACGCAGTATTTT
-,TRBJ2-2,TRBD2,TRBV6-1,CASTIEAGLDTGELFF,TGTGCCAGCACCATAGAGGCGGGACTAGACACCGGGGAGCTGTTTTTT
-,TRBJ2-7,-,TRBV7-2,CASSLGDNEQYF,TGTGCCAGCAGCTTAGGGGACAATGAGCAGTACTTC
-,TRBJ2-1,TRBD2,TRBV28,CASTTGGGRLYNEQFF,TGTGCCAGCACCACCGGGGGCGGGAGGCTCTACAATGAGCAGTTCTTC
few,TRBJ2-1,TRBD2,TRBV4-3,CASSQDAMGLAVLNEQFF,TGCGCCAGCAGCCAAGATGCGATGGGACTAGCGGTTCTCAATGAGCAGTTCTTC
-,TRBJ2-7,-,TRBV12-3/TRBV12-4,CASSLVLYNEQYF,TGTGCCAGCAGTTTAGTTCTATACAATGAGCAGTACTTC
-,TRBJ2-7,TRBD2,TRBV9,CASSPGLAGMSYEQYF,TGTGCCAGCAGCCCGGGACTAGCGGGGATGTCCTACGAGCAGTACTTC
-,TRBJ2-1,TRBD2,TRBV24-1,CATSDFTGGNEQFF,TGTGCCACCAGTGATTTTACGGGGGGCAATGAGCAGTTCTTC
-,TRBJ2-1,TRBD2,TRBV6-2/TRBV6-3,CASSYSTAGGPNEQFF,TGTGCCAGCAGTTACTCGACCGCGGGAGGGCCTAATGAGCAGTTCTTC
-,TRBJ2-1,TRBD2,TRBV4-2,CASSQDQREDYNEQFF,TGTGCCAGCAGCCAAGACCAGCGGGAGGACTACAATGAGCAGTTCTTC
-,TRBJ2-4,-,TRBV7-8,CASSLGGPGILGKNIQYF,TGTGCCAGCAGCTTAGGGGGCCCGGGGATCCTCGGCAAAAACATTCAGTACTTC
few,TRBJ2-4,TRBD2,TRBV5-8,CASSLRASGRSLEQYF,TGTGCCAGCAGCTTGCGTGCTAGCGGGAGGTCTTTGGAGCAGTACTTC
-,TRBJ2-7,-,TRBV7-8,CASSPTGPTYEQYF,TGTGCCAGCAGCCCAACCGGTCCTACCTACGAGCAGTACTTC
-,TRBJ2-5,TRBD2,TRBV5-1,CASSFRGSSETQYF,TGCGCCAGCAGCTTTCGCGGGAGTTCGGAGACCCAGTACTTC
few,TRBJ2-7,-,TRBV4-3,CASSQVSGGYEQYF,TGCGCCAGCAGCCAAGTGTCTGGGGGGTACGAGCAGTACTTC
-,TRBJ1-1,-,TRBV7-2,CASSLLRGRTEAFF,TGTGCCAGCAGCCTCCTTCGGGGGCGGACTGAAGCTTTCTTT
few,TRBJ1-2,-,TRBV27,CASSLDRRYSGYTF,TGTGCCAGCAGTTTAGACAGGCGTTATTCTGGCTACACCTTC
few,TRBJ2-7,-,TRBV12-3/TRBV12-4,CASSPGWGVEQYF,TGTGCCAGCAGTCCCGGATGGGGGGTCGAGCAGTACTTC
-,TRBJ2-5,TRBD1,TRBV4-2,CASSPLQGVEETQYF,TGTGCCAGCAGCCCATTACAGGGGGTGGAAGAGACCCAGTACTTC
few,TRBJ2-7,-,TRBV7-8,CASKTHYEQYF,TGTGCCAGTAAGACCCACTACGAGCAGTACTTC
-,TRBJ2-1,-,TRBV10-3,CAIGSSQGIKEQFF,TGTGCCATCGGGTCTAGCCAAGGTATCAAGGAGCAGTTCTTC
-,TRBJ2-7,-,TRBV29-1,CSVHDGDEQYF,TGCAGCGTTCATGACGGCGACGAGCAGTACTTC